This TCR beta chain was obtained from a study of Ad26.COV2.S vaccination and SARS-CoV-2 variants. In the study overall: Participants got Ad26.COV2.S intramuscularly, once or twice 56 days apart.

TCRdb keeps only in-frame clones here, not all; method: immunoSEQ multiplex PCR. The table lists about 680,000 clones, more than 70% of them singletons. Study-level results: Analytic work on TCR breadth and depth might have understated the full extent of total T cell responses. Similar non-spike TCR breadth was observed in recipients of vaccine and of placebo.

Details on this clone: Its antigen is undetermined.

V shed 1 base and J shed 2 bases, with 8 bases lying between them. Germline-derived CDR1 and CDR2 are LGHDT and YNNKEL (reference sequence). CDR3 size: 14 residues. As to treatment: roughly 20 received Ad26.COV2.S at low or high dose, single or two shots; roughly 5 received placebo; per-sample allocation not given. The samples date from day 63 after the first vaccine or placebo injection. The study used a vaccine consisting of an Ad26 vector that expressed Wuhan-strain SARS-CoV-2 spike. Specimen: peripheral blood, collected in a trial of Ad26.COV2.S vaccine versus placebo. The chain carries TRBV3-1 (or the pseudogene TRBV3-2) and TRBJ2-5; D not certain. The sequence came from a person between 18 and 59 years old who received the Ad26.COV2.S COVID-19 vaccine or a placebo. CDR3: CASSQAAGQETQYF. CDR3 DNA: TGTGCCAGCAGCCAAGCCGCAGGACAAGAGACCCAGTACTTC.